This TCR beta chain was sequenced for a study of CD4 and CD8 cells across lung adenocarcinoma regions. TCRdb itself ran the PCR reads through MiXCR, one entry per CDR3 protein. The sample records 14,000 or so distinct CDR3 sequences, just under 45% being singletons. Trimming removed 0 bases at V and 0 bases at J, with 12 bases between. CDR1 and CDR2 from the germline V gene are MNHNY and SVGAGI (reference sequence). The CDR3 covers 16 residues. Judged by abundance, this clonotype is medium-sized (0.01 to 0.1%). Donors had localized lung adenocarcinoma, a non-small cell lung cancer. The sample taken for sequencing was CD4+ T cells from the center of a lung tumor. The chain carries TRBV6-6 and TRBJ2-7, with D perhaps TRBD2 (6 bases). The clonotype comes from a male donor with lung adenocarcinoma. The CD4 and CD8 labels of this study may be unreliable. The CDR3 sequence is CASSYSWDLTSYEQYF. The CDR3 bases are TGTGCCAGCAGTTACTCGTGGGACTTAACCTCCTACGAGCAGTACTTC.